One and the same sample provided the 16 T cell receptor beta chains below, sequenced in a study of control samples from healthy donors and cancer patients. Method: immunoSEQ multiplex PCR; TCRdb's copy keeps in-frame clones and lacks some. The sample comprises about 100,000 clones, over 75% of which are singletons, and over 15% rests with the top ten. Sequencing used blood. Source of these receptors: a woman aged 50 to 60 in good health.

This CDR3 is CASSQGDRVAEAFF. In DNA form, the CDR3 reads TGCGCCAGCAGCCAGGGTGACAGGGTCGCTGAAGCTTTCTTT. The chain employs TRBV4-1 and TRBJ1-1, with 7 bases matching TRBD1. Germline CDR1 MGHRA, CDR2 YSYEKL. CDR3 length equals 14 residues. J was trimmed by 6 bases and V by 3 bases; bases with no gene match: 7.

This clone was observed a handful of times. CDR3 nucleotide sequence: TGTGCCAGCAGCCAGGAAGGACTCAACGTGGGCGAAAAACTGTTTTTT. As protein: CASSQEGLNVGEKLFF. The chain is built from TRBV4-2 and TRBJ1-4; D unresolved. The CDR3 is 16 amino acids. V was cut by 3 bases and J by 8 bases, with 19 bases left in between. In germline, CDR1 is LGHNA, CDR2 YNFKEQ.

This sequence joins TRBV28 and TRBJ2-2; the D gene is possibly TRBD1 (6 bases). V lost 10 bases to trimming and J lost 5 bases, with 14 bases between them. The CDR3 extends over 13 amino acids. Germline values: CDR1 MDHEN, CDR2 SYDVKM. The CDR3 DNA sequence: TGTGCCACCTCGAACAGGGTGACCGGGGAGCTGTTTTTT. Translating gives CATSNRVTGELFF.

This chain uses TRBV2 with TRBJ1-1; a possible D gene is TRBD1 (5 bases). The length of the CDR3 is 11 residues. Trimming pared 8 bases from V and 3 bases from J, leaving 7 bases between. Germline V gene sequence: CDR1 SNHLY, CDR2 FYNNEI. The CDR3 nucleotides read TGTGCCAGCGGGGGGGACACTGAAGCTTTCTTT. This sequence encodes CASGGDTEAFF.

The CDR3 region is CASSDTEVGYTF. The CDR3 DNA sequence: TGTGCCAGCTCAGATACAGAAGTGGGCTACACCTTC. The rearrangement uses TRBV18 and TRBJ1-2; D gene uncertain. Germline CDR1 and CDR2: KGHSH and LQKENI. The CDR3 sequence is 12 residues long. Trimming shortened V by 5 bases and J by 8 bases, and 12 bases separated the two germline ends.

The chain has TRBV28 and TRBJ2-5, with D possibly matching TRBD2 (6 bases). Between the trimmed V and J ends, which lost 7 bases and 11 bases, there was a span of 20 bases. The CDR3 consists of 13 residues. Germline loops: CDR1 MDHEN, CDR2 SYDVKM. The CDR3 sequence: CASNGDFRTSQYF. The CDR3, as DNA: TGTGCCAGCAACGGGGACTTTCGAACTTCTCAGTACTTC.

This clone was seen just once. The chain combines TRBV4-1 with TRBJ2-3; D remains unclear. The germline V gene encodes CDR1 MGHRA and CDR2 YSYEKL. Trimming stripped 1 base from V and 4 bases from J, with 9 bases between. The CDR3 spans 14 residues. CDR3 region: CASSQGSGADTQYF. CDR3 nucleotides: TGCGCCAGCAGCCAAGGCTCAGGAGCAGATACGCAGTATTTT.

This clone was seen a single time. This chain links TRBV6-5 with TRBJ2-3; 7 nucleotides align to TRBD1. CDR1 is MNHEY and CDR2 is SVGAGI in the germline V gene. This CDR3 has 14 residues. Losses at the gene ends were 5 bases for V and 1 base for J; bases not matched to a gene: 3. CDR3 nucleotides: TGTGCCAGCAGTAGAGGGGGCTGCACAGATACGCAGTATTTT. Translation gives CASSRGGCTDTQYF.

V and J are TRBV6-5 and TRBJ2-7; maybe TRBD2 (6 bases). V dropped 6 bases and J dropped 0 bases, with 12 bases sitting between them. The CDR3 has 14 residues. Germline V gives CDR1 MNHEY, CDR2 SVGAGI. CDR3 amino acids: CASSKGGSSYEQYF. The CDR3 bases are TGTGCCAGCAGCAAAGGAGGGAGCTCCTACGAGCAGTACTTC.

V and J are TRBV11-2 and TRBJ1-3, with 9 bases matching TRBD1. CDR3 length equals 18 residues. Trimming cost V 4 bases and J 0 bases; bases outside gene matches: 10. Germline V gives CDR1 SGHAT, CDR2 FQNNGV. CDR3 sequence: CASSSPGQGPFSGNTIYF. DNA of the CDR3: TGTGCCAGCAGCTCGCCGGGACAGGGACCCTTCTCTGGAAACACCATATATTTT.

This rearrangement joins TRBV5-6 to TRBJ2-3; 9 bases line up with TRBD1. The CDR3 has 16 residues. Losses at the gene ends were 5 bases for V and 5 bases for J; bases not matched to a gene: 12. The germline CDR1 and CDR2 sequences are SGHDT and YYEEEE. Written as DNA, the CDR3 is TGTGCCAGCAGATTCCGGGACAGGGTTTTGGTAGATACGCAGTATTTT. Translating it yields CASRFRDRVLVDTQYF.

J is TRBJ1-2 and V is TRBV9, with no clear D. The CDR3 sequence is 15 residues long. CDR1 SGDLS and CDR2 YYNGEE come from the germline V gene. V dropped 4 bases and J dropped 2 bases, with 15 bases sitting between them. In nucleotides, the CDR3 is TGTGCCAGCAGCACCGGACCAGGACTAAACTATGGCTACACCTTC. Amino acid sequence: CASSTGPGLNYGYTF.

V and J are TRBV7-9 and TRBJ1-5; TRBD1 matches 8 bases. Trimming removed 6 bases from V and 6 bases from J; junction bases left unmatched: 7. The CDR3 extends over 14 amino acids. Germline assignment: CDR1 SEHNR and CDR2 FQNEAQ (reference sequence). The chain's CDR3 is CASRAQGAGQPQHF. The CDR3 region has the DNA TGTGCCAGCAGAGCTCAGGGGGCGGGTCAGCCCCAGCATTTT.

The chain is built from TRBV3-1 (or the pseudogene TRBV3-2) and TRBJ2-2, with a possible D match to TRBD1 (6 bases). The CDR3 runs 16 residues. Trimming left V 3 bases short and J 2 bases short, with 13 bases between. Per the germline V gene, CDR1 is LGHDT and CDR2 is YNNKEL (reference sequence). CDR3 in amino acids: CASSQKRGINTGELFF. DNA of the CDR3: TGTGCCAGCAGCCAGAAAAGGGGGATTAACACCGGGGAGCTGTTTTTT.

This chain joins TRBV14 and TRBJ1-1; 9 bases are shared with TRBD1. CDR3 size: 14 residues. With V trimmed by 3 bases and J by 5 bases, 4 bases remained unmatched. Per the germline V gene, CDR1 is SGHDN and CDR2 is FVKESK. DNA of the CDR3: TGTGCCAGCAGCCAGGGTGGGACAGGGACTGAAGCTTTCTTT. Its protein product is CASSQGGTGTEAFF.

The count of this clone is one. This chain joins TRBV5-1 and TRBJ2-6; D remains unclear. V was trimmed by 0 bases and J by 1 base, leaving 11 bases between them. Germline V CDR1 and CDR2: SGHRS, YFSETQ. This CDR3 is built from 17 residues. The chain's CDR3 is CASSLATGESGANVLTF. Written as DNA, the CDR3 is TGCGCCAGCAGCTTGGCCACCGGCGAGTCTGGGGCCAACGTCCTGACTTTC. The full variable domain, its missing parts supplied by reference TRBV5-1 and TRBJ2-6, is KAGVTQTPRYLIKTRGQQVTLSCSPISGHRSVSWYQQTPGQGLQFLFEYFSETQRNKGNFPGRFSGRQFSNSRSEMNVSTLELGDSALYLCASSLATGESGANVLTFGAGSRLTVL.